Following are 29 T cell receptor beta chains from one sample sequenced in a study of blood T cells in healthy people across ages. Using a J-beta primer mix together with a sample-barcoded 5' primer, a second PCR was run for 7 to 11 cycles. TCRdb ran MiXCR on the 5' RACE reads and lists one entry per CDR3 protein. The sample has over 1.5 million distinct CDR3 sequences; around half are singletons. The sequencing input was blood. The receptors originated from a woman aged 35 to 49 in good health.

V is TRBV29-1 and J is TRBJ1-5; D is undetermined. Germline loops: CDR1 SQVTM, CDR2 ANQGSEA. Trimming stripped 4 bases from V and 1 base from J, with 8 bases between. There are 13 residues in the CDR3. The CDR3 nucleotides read TGCAGCGTTGTATCTGAAAGCAATCAGCCCCAGCATTTT. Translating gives CSVVSESNQPQHF.

The DNA for the CDR3 is TGTGCCAGCAGTTTACGGGGGGCGGCTAGCAATCAGCCCCAGCATTTT. This gives the protein CASSLRGAASNQPQHF. V and J are TRBV27 and TRBJ1-5; tentative D call: TRBD1 (6 bases). V lost 2 bases, J lost 0 bases, and 11 bases lay in between. The CDR3 length is 16 residues. Germline CDR1 MNHEY, CDR2 SMNVEV (reference sequence).

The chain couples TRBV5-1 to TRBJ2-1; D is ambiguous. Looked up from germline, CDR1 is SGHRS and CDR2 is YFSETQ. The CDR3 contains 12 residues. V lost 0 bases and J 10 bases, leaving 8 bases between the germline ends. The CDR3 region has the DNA TGCGCCAGCAGCTTGGTTTTCCTAGAGCAGTTCTTC. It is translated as CASSLVFLEQFF.

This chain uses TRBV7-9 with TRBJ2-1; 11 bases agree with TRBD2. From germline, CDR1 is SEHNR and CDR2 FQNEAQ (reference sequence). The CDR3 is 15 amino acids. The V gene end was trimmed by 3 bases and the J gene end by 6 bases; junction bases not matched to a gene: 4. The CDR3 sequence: CASSLGLAVGNEQFF. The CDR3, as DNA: TGTGCCAGCAGCTTGGGACTAGCGGTTGGCAATGAGCAGTTCTTC.

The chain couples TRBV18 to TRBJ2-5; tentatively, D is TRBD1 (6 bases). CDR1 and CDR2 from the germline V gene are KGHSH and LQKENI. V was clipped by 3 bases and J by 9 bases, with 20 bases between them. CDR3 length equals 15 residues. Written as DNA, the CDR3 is TGTGCCAGCTCACCCTCAGGGGCCCTTAAAAAGGCCCAGTACTTC. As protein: CASSPSGALKKAQYF. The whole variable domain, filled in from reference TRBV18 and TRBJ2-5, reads NAGVMQNPRHLVRRRGQEARLRCSPMKGHSHVYWYRQLPEEGLKFMVYLQKENIIDESGMPKERFSAEFPKEGPSILRIQQVVRGDSAAYFCASSPSGALKKAQYFGPGTRLLVL.

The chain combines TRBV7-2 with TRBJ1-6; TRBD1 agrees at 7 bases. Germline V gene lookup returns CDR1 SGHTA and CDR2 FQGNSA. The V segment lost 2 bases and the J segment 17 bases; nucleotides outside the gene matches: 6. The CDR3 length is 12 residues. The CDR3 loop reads CASSLLGTEFHF. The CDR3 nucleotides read TGTGCCAGCAGCTTACTCGGGACAGAATTCCACTTT.

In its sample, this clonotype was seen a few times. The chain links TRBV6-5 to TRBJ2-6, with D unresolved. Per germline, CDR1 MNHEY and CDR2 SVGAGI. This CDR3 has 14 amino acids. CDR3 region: CASARYSGANVLTF. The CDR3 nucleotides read TGTGCTTCTGCTCGGTACTCTGGGGCCAACGTCCTGACTTTC.

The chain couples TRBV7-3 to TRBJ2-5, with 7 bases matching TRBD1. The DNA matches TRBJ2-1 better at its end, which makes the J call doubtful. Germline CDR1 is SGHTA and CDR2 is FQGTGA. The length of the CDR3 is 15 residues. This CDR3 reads CASSLLGRTGETQFF. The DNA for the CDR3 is TGTGCCAGCAGCCTCCTCGGACGGACAGGAGAGACCCAGTTCTTC.

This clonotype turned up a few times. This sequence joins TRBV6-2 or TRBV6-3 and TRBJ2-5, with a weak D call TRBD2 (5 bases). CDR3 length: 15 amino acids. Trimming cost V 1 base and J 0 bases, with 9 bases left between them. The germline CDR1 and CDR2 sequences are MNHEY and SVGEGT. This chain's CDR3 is CASSYFGEYQETQYF. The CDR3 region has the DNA TGTGCCAGCAGTTACTTTGGGGAGTACCAAGAGACCCAGTACTTC.

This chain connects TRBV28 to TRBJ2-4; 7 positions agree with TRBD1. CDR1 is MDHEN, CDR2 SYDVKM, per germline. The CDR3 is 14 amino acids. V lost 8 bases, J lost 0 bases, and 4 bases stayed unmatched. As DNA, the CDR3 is TGTGCCAGCTCGACAGGGCTAGCCAAAAACATTCAGTACTTC. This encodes CASSTGLAKNIQYF.

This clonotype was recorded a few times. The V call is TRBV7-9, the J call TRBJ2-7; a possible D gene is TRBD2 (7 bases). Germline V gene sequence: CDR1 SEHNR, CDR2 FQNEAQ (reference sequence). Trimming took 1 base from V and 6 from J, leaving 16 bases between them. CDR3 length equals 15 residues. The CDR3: CASSLVLGGQGEQYF. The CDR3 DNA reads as TGTGCCAGCAGCTTAGTTTTGGGGGGGCAAGGCGAGCAGTACTTC.

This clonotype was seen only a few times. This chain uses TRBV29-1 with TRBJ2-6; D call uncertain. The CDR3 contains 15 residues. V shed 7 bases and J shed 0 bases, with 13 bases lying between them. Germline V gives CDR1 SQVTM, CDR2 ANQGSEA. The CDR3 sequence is CSAGFGYSGANVLTF. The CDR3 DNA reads TGCAGCGCTGGATTTGGCTACTCTGGGGCCAACGTCCTGACTTTC.

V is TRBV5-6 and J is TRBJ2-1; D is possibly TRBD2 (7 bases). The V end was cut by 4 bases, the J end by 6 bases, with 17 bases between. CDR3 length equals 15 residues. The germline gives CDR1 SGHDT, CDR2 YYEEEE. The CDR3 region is CASSLPGGGGNEQFF. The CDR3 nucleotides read TGTGCCAGCAGCCTCCCGGGGGGAGGGGGCAATGAGCAGTTCTTC. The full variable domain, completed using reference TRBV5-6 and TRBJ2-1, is DAGVTQSPTHLIKTRGQQVTLRCSPKSGHDTVSWYQQALGQGPQFIFQYYEEEERQRGNFPDRFSGHQFPNYSSELNVNALLLGDSALYLCASSLPGGGGNEQFFGPGTRLTVL.

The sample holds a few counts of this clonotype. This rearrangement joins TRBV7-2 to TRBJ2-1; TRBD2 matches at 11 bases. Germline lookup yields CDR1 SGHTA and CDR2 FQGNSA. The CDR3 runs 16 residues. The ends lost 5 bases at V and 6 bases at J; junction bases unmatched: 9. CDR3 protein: CASSPYSGGAGNEQFF. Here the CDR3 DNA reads TGTGCCAGCAGCCCTTATAGCGGGGGGGCCGGCAATGAGCAGTTCTTC.

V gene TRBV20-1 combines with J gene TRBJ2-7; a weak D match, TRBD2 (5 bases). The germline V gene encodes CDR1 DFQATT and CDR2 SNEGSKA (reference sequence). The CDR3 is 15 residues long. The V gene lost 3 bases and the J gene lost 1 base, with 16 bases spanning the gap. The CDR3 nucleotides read TGCAGTGCTAGTGGCCATTCCGGGAATTCCTACGAGCAGTACTTC. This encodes CSASGHSGNSYEQYF.

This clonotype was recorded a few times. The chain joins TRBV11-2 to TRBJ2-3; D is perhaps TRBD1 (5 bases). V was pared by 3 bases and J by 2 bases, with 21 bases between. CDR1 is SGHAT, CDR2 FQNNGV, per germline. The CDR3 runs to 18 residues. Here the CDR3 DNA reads TGTGCCAGCAGCTTCACCGTCGGACATCAAACCGACACAGATACGCAGTATTTT. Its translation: CASSFTVGHQTDTDTQYF.

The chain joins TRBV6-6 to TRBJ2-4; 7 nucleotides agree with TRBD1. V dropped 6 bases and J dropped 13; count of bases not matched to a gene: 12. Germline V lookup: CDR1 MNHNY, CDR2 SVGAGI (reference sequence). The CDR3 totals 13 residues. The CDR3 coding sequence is TGTGCCAGCAGACAGGGGATCCTGGAGGAGCAGTACTTC. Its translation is CASRQGILEEQYF.

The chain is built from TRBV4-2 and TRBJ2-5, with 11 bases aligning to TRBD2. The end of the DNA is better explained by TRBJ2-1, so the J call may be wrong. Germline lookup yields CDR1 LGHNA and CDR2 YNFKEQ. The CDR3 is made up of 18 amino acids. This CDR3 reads CASSLVSSGGKGQETQFF. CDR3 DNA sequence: TGTGCCAGCAGCCTGGTTTCTAGCGGGGGGAAGGGCCAAGAGACCCAGTTCTTC.

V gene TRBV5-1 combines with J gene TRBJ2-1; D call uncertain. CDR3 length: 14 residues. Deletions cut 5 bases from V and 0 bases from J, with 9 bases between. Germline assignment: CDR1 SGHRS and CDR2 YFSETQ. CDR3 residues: CASRSDRSYNEQFF. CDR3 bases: TGCGCCAGCAGAAGTGACCGCTCCTACAATGAGCAGTTCTTC.

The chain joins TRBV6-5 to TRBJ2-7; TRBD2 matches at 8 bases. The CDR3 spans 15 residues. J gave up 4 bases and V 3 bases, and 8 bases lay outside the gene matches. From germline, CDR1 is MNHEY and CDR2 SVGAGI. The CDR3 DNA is TGTGCCAGCAGTTATCTTAGCGGGACCATTTACGAGCAGTACTTC. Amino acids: CASSYLSGTIYEQYF.

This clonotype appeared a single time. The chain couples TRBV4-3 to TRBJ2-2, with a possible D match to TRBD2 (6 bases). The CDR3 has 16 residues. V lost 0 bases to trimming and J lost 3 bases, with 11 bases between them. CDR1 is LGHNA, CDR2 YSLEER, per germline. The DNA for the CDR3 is TGCGCCAGCAGCCAAGAGTATGGAGGGGACACCGGGGAGCTGTTTTTT. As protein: CASSQEYGGDTGELFF.

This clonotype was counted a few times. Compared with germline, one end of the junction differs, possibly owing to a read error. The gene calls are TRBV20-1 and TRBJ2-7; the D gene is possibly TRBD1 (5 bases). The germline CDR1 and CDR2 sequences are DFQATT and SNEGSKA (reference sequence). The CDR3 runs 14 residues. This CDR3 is CSAGDQGHSYEQYF. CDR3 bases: TGCAGTGCTGGAGACCAAGGACACTCCTACGAGCAGTACTTC.

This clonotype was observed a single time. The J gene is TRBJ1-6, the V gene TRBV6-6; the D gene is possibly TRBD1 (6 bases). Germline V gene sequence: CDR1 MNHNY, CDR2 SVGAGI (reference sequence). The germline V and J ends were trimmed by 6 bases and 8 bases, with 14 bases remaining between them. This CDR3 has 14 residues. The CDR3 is CASRTAGEYSPLHF. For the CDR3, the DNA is TGTGCCAGCAGGACCGCAGGGGAGTATTCACCCCTCCACTTT.

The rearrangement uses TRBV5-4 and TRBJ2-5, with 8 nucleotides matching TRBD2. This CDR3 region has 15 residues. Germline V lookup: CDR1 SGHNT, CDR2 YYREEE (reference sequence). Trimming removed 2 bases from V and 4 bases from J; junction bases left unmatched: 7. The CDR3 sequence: CASSFTAGVIETQYF. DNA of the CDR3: TGTGCCAGCAGCTTTACAGCGGGGGTAATAGAGACCCAGTACTTC.

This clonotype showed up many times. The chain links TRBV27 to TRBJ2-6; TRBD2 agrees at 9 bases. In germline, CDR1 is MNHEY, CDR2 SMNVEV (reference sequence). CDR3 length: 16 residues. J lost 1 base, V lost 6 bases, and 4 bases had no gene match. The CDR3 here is CASSDTSGSGANVLTF. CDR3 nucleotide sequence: TGTGCCAGCAGCGACACTAGCGGGTCTGGGGCCAACGTCCTGACTTTC.

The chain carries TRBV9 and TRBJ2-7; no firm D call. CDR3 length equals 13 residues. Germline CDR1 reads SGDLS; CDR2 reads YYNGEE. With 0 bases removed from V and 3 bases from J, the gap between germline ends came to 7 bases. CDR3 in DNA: TGTGCCAGCAGCGTAGAGGACCACTACGAGCAGTACTTC. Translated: CASSVEDHYEQYF.

CDR3 region: CASSRFGTGSYNEQFF. CDR3 DNA sequence: TGTGCCAGCAGTCGGTTTGGGACAGGGTCCTACAATGAGCAGTTCTTC. This chain links TRBV6-5 with TRBJ2-1; 9 bases align to TRBD1. Germline V CDR1 and CDR2: MNHEY, SVGAGI. This CDR3 region has 16 residues. The J segment lost 1 base and the V segment lost 5 bases, leaving 6 bases of the junction unmatched.

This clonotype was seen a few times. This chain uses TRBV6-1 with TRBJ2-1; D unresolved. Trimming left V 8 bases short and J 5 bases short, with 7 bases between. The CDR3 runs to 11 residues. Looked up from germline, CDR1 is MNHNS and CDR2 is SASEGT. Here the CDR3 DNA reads TGTGCCAGCTTACTGGACAATGAGCAGTTCTTC. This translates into CASLLDNEQFF.

CDR3 bases: TGTGCCAGCAGTTTGACTGGACAGGGTTTTACCTACGAGCAGTACTTC. It is translated as CASSLTGQGFTYEQYF. J is TRBJ2-7 and V is TRBV28; 8 nucleotides line up with TRBD1. J was trimmed by 2 bases and V by 3 bases; bases with no gene match: 9. Per germline, CDR1 MDHEN and CDR2 SYDVKM. The CDR3 loop spans 16 amino acids.